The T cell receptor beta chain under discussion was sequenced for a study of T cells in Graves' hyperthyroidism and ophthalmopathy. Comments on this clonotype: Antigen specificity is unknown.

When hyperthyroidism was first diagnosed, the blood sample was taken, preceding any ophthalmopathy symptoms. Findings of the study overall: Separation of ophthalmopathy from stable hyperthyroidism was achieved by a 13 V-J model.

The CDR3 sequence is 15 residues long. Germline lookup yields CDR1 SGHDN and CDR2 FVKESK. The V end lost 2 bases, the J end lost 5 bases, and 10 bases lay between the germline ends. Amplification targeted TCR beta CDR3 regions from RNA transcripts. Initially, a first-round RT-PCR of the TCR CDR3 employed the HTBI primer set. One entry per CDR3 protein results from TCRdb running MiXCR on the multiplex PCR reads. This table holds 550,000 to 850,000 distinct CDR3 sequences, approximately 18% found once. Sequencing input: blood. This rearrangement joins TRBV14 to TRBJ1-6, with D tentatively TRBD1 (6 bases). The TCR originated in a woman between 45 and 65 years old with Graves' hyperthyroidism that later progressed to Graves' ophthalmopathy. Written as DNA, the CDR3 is TGTGCCAGCAGCCAACTACAGGGAAATAATTCACCCCTCCACTTT. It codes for CASSQLQGNNSPLHF.